This T cell receptor delta chain was found in a study of gamma-delta T cells after stem cell transplantation. TCRdb made new clone calls on the RT-PCR reads using CATT. Of 2,500 to 3,500 delta-chain clones listed, approximately 2.9% were seen once; the top ten hold over 25%. Germline V gene lookup returns CDR1 GEAIGNYY and CDR2 EKD. J gave up 3 bases and V 4 bases, and 12 bases lay outside the gene matches. The CDR3 sequence is 17 residues long. Sequenced input: gamma-delta T cells. The chain joins TRDV2 to TRDJ1, with 11 nucleotides matching TRDD3. The clonotype originates from a human donor. It is not recorded whose cells these are; they may come from a transplant donor. CDR3 DNA sequence: TGTGCCTGTGATGGTAACTTACTGGGGGATAACTCCGATAAACTCATCTTT. The encoded protein is CACDGNLLGDNSDKLIF.